A single sample is the source of the 4 T cell receptor beta chains below, sequenced in a study of CD8+ T cells in alopecia areata. Treatment indicated: oral pan-JAK inhibitor, 5-10 mg twice daily. Extraction and reverse transcription of RNA yielded cDNA as the sequencing template. The assay was immunoSEQ multiplex PCR, and TCRdb's table has in-frame clones only and misses some. Of roughly 180,000 clones in the sample, about 53% were seen once. The sequencing used CD8+ T cells sorted from blood, collected at week 24, from a patient treated with tofacitinib. The source is a human donor with alopecia areata.

Note on this clone: The sample has other DNA sequences that encode this CDR3 too. This rearrangement joins TRBV30 to TRBJ2-7; tentatively, D is TRBD2 (6 bases). V was pared by 1 base and J by 3 bases, with 13 bases between. CDR1 and CDR2 from the germline V gene are GTSNPN and SVGIG (reference sequence). CDR3 length: 14 residues. The CDR3 coding sequence is TGTGCCTGGAGTGGTTTGGGGGGAGTCTACGAGCAGTACTTC. Its translation is CAWSGLGGVYEQYF.

Here the CDR3 reads CASSLYGNTGELFF. Written as DNA, the CDR3 is TGTGCCAGCAGTTTATACGGGAACACCGGGGAGCTGTTTTTT. The chain carries TRBV27 and TRBJ2-2; D call uncertain. The CDR3 runs 14 residues. Germline CDR1 reads MNHEY; CDR2 reads SMNVEV (reference sequence). Trimming stripped 1 base from V and 1 base from J, with 4 bases between.

J is TRBJ2-1 and V is TRBV19; no clear D. This CDR3 spans 14 amino acids. Germline V gene lookup returns CDR1 LNHDA and CDR2 SQIVND (reference sequence). Trimming stripped 5 bases from V and 7 bases from J, with 15 bases between. This CDR3 is CASSYLGSGNEQFF. CDR3 sequence (DNA): TGTGCCAGTAGTTATTTGGGAAGTGGGAATGAGCAGTTCTTC.

V is TRBV7-3 and J is TRBJ2-3, with a tentative D call TRBD1 (5 bases). The length of the CDR3 is 14 residues. In germline, CDR1 is SGHTA, CDR2 FQGTGA. V was shortened by 3 bases and J by 2 bases, with 9 bases between the two germline ends. Written as DNA, the CDR3 is TGTGCCAGCAGCTTTGACAGCAACACAGATACGCAGTATTTT. It specifies CASSFDSNTDTQYF. The entire variable domain, with the rest obtained from reference TRBV7-3 and TRBJ2-3, is as follows: GAGVSQTPSNKVTEKGKYVELRCDPISGHTALYWYRQSLGQGPEFLIYFQGTGAADDSGLPNDRFFAVRPEGSVSTLKIQRTERGDSAVYLCASSFDSNTDTQYFGPGTRLTVL.